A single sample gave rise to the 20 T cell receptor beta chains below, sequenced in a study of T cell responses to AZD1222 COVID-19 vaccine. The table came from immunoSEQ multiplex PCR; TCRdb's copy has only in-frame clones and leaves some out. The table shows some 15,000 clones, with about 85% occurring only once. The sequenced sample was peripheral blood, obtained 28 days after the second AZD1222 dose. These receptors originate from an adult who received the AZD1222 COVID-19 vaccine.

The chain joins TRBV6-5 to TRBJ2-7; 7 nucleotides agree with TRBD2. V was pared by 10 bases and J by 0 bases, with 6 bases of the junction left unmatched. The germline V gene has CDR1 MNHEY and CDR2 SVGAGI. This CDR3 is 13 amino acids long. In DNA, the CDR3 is TGTGCCACCTCGGGGGGAGGCTCCTACGAGCAGTACTTC. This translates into CATSGGGSYEQYF.

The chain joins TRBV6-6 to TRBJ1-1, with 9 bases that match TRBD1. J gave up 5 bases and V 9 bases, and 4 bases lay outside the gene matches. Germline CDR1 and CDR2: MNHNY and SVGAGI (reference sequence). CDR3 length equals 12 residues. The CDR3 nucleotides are TGTGCCAGTTACAGGGGGCGGACTGAAGCTTTCTTT. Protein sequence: CASYRGRTEAFF.

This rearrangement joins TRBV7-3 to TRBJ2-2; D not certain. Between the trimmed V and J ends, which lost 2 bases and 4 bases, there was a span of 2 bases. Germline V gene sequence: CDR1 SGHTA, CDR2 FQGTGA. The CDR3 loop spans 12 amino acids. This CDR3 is CASSLPTGELFF. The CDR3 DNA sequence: TGTGCCAGCAGCTTACCCACCGGGGAGCTGTTTTTT.

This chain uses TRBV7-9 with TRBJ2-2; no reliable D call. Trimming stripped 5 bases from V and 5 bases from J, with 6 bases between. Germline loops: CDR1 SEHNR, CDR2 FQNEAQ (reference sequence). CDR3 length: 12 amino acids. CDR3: CASSPVTGELFF. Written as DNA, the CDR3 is TGTGCCAGCAGCCCGGTGACCGGGGAGCTGTTTTTT.

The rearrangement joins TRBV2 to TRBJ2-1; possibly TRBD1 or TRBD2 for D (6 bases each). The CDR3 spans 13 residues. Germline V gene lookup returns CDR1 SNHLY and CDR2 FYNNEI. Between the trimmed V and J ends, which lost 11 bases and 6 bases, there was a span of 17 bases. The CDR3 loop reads CADRGGLVNEQFF. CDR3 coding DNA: TGTGCCGACCGAGGGGGGCTGGTCAATGAGCAGTTCTTC. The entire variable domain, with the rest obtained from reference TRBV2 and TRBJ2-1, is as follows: EPEVTQTPSHQVTQMGQEVILRCVPISNHLYFYWYRQILGQKVEFLVSFYNNEISEKSEIFDDQFSVERPDGSNFTLKIRSTKLEDSAMYFCADRGGLVNEQFFGPGTRLTVL.

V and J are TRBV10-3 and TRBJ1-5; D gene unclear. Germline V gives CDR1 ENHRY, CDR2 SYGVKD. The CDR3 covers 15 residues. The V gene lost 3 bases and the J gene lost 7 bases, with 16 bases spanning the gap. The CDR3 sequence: CAISEFGTGEQPQHF. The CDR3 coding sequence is TGTGCCATCAGTGAATTCGGCACCGGGGAGCAGCCCCAGCATTTT.

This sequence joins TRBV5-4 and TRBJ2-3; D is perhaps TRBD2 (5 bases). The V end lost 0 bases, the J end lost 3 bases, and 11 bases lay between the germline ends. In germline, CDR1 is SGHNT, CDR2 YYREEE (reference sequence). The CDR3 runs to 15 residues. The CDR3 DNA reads TGTGCCAGCAGCTTGGAGGTAGCGCGGACAGATACGCAGTATTTT. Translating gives CASSLEVARTDTQYF.

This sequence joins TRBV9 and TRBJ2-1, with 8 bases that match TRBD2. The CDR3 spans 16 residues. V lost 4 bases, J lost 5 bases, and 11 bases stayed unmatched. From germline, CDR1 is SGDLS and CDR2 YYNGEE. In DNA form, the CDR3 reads TGTGCCAGCAGCCCTAGAGGGACTAGTTCCGACAATGAGCAGTTCTTC. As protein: CASSPRGTSSDNEQFF.

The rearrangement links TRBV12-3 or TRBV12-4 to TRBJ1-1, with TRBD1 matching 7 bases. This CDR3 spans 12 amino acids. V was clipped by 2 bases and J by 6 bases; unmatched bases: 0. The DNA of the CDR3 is TGTGCCAGCAGTTTACAGGGGGCTGAAGCTTTCTTT. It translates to CASSLQGAEAFF.

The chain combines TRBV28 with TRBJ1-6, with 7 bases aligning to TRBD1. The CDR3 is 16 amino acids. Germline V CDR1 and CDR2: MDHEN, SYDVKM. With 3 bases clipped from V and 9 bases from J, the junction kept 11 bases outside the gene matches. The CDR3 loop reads CASSFAGGTAGSPLHF. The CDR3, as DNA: TGTGCCAGCAGTTTCGCTGGGGGGACAGCGGGTTCACCCCTCCACTTT.

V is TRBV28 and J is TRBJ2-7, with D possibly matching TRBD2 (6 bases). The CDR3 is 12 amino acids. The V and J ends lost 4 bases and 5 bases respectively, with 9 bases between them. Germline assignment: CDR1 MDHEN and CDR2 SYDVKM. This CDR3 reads CASSSGVHEQYF. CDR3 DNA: TGTGCCAGCAGTTCGGGAGTCCACGAGCAGTACTTC. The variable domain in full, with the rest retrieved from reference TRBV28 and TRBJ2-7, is DVKVTQSSRYLVKRTGEKVFLECVQDMDHENMFWYRQDPGLGLRLIYFSYDVKMKEKGDIPEGYSVSREKKERFSLILESASTNQTSMYLCASSSGVHEQYFGPGTRLTVT.

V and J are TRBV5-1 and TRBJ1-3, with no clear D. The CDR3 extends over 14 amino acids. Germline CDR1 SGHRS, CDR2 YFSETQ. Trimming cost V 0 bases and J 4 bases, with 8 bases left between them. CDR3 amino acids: CASSLGPGGNTIYF. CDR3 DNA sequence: TGCGCCAGCAGCTTGGGGCCGGGGGGAAACACCATATATTTT.

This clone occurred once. The CDR3: CASSGGASFRTDTQYF. The CDR3 DNA is TGTGCCAGCAGCGGGGGGGCCTCGTTTCGGACAGATACGCAGTATTTT. V gene TRBV6-2 or TRBV6-3 combines with J gene TRBJ2-3; 8 bases are a match to TRBD2. The CDR3 is 16 residues long. CDR1 is MNHEY and CDR2 is SVGEGT in the germline V gene. The V segment lost 6 bases and the J segment 3 bases; nucleotides outside the gene matches: 11.

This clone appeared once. The CDR3 sequence: CASSLSRSTDTQYF. CDR3 DNA sequence: TGTGCCAGCAGCTTATCACGGAGCACAGATACGCAGTATTTT. The chain carries TRBV11-3 and TRBJ2-3; D is uncertain. CDR3 length: 14 amino acids. CDR1 and CDR2 (germline): SGHNT, YENEEA. V was pared by 2 bases and J by 0 bases, with 6 bases between.

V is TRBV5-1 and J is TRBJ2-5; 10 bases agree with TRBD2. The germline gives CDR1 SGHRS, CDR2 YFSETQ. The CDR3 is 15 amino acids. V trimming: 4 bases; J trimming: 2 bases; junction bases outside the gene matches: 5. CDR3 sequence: CASSPLLAGQETQYF. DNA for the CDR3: TGCGCCAGCAGCCCGTTACTAGCGGGGCAAGAGACCCAGTACTTC. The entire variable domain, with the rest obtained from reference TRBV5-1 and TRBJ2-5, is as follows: KAGVTQTPRYLIKTRGQQVTLSCSPISGHRSVSWYQQTPGQGLQFLFEYFSETQRNKGNFPGRFSGRQFSNSRSEMNVSTLELGDSALYLCASSPLLAGQETQYFGPGTRLLVL.

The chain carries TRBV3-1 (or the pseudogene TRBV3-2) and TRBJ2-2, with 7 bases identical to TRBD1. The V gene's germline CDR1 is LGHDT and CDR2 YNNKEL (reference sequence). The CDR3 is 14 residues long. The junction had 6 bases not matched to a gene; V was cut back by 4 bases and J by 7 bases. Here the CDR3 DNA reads TGTGCCAGCAGCCTCACAGGGGACGGCGGGGAGCTGTTTTTT. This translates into CASSLTGDGGELFF.

CDR3: CASSESGGWSPLHF. Written as DNA, the CDR3 is TGTGCCAGCAGTGAATCGGGGGGATGGTCACCCCTCCACTTT. The rearrangement joins TRBV6-1 to TRBJ1-6; possibly TRBD1 for D (5 bases). V was cut by 2 bases and J by 10 bases, with 12 bases left in between. The CDR3 covers 14 residues. Germline loops: CDR1 MNHNS, CDR2 SASEGT.

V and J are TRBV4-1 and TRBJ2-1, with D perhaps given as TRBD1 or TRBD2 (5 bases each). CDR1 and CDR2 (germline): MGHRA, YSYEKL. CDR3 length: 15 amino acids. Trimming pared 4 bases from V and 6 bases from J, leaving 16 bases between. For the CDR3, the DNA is TGCGCCAGCAGCCCCATGGGGACCGCGCTCAATGAGCAGTTCTTC. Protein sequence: CASSPMGTALNEQFF.

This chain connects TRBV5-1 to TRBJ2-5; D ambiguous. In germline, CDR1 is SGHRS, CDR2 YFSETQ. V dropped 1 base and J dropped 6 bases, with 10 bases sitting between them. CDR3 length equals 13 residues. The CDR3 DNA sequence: TGCGCCAGCAGCTTGCCGGTGGGGAAGACCCAGTACTTC. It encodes CASSLPVGKTQYF.

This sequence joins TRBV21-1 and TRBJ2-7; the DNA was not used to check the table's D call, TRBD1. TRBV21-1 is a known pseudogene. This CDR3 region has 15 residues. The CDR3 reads CASSSPDRGTDEQYF. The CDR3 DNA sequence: TGTGCCAGCAGCAGCCCGGACAGGGGTACCGACGAGCAGTACTTC.